The rows below give T cell receptor beta chains drawn from one sample of a study of neoadjuvant nivolumab and ipilimumab in lung cancer. Profiling relied on immunoSEQ multiplex PCR, and the TCRdb table lists in-frame clones only, not all of them. The data show around 6,000 clones, approximately 64% seen once. The sequenced sample was tumor tissue, obtained after neoadjuvant nivolumab, alone or with ipilimumab, at or shortly before surgery. The receptor set was obtained from an adult with non-small cell lung cancer. The CDR3 runs from the conserved cysteine through the conserved F or W. D genes are given only for firm matches. Rows give clone size only sometimes, using once, few, many, or a class for an expanded clone.

V gene	J gene	clone size	D gene	CDR3 DNA	CDR3 protein
TRBV5-1	TRBJ1-3	.	TRBD1	TGCGCCAGCAGCTCCGGACAGGGTGGAAACACCATATATTTT	CASSSGQGGNTIYF
TRBV6-5	TRBJ2-7	.	TRBD1	TGTGCCAGCAGTTATTCGACAGGGCCTTCCTACGAGCAGTACTTC	CASSYSTGPSYEQYF
TRBV6-6	TRBJ2-3	.	.	TGTGCCAGCAAAGTACAGGGAGCAGATACGCAGTATTTT	CASKVQGADTQYF
TRBV25-1	TRBJ1-1	.	.	TGTGCCAGCAGTGCCTCGGGACGGCTGAACACTGAAGCTTTCTTT	CASSASGRLNTEAFF
TRBV2	TRBJ2-2	.	.	TGTGCCAGCAGTGAGGTCGCAGGGGGGTCTGGCGGGGAGCTGTTTTTT	CASSEVAGGSGGELFF
TRBV27	TRBJ1-1	.	.	TGTGCCAGCAGTTTCAGGGCAGATATGAACACTGAAGCTTTCTTT	CASSFRADMNTEAFF
TRBV28	TRBJ2-1	.	.	TGTGCCAGCAGTTTAATTAAGTTTATTACCTACAATGAGCAGTTCTTC	CASSLIKFITYNEQFF
TRBV15	TRBJ1-2	.	.	TGTGCCACCAGCGTTGCGTGGGGCCGGGGCTACACCTTC	CATSVAWGRGYTF
TRBV5-1	TRBJ2-7	.	.	TGCGCCAGCAGCTTCACCCCGGGTAGTCAGATCTACGAGCAGTACTTC	CASSFTPGSQIYEQYF
TRBV27	TRBJ2-1	few	TRBD2	TGTGCCAGCAGGAGACTAGCATACAATGAGCAGTTCTTC	CASRRLAYNEQFF
TRBV2	TRBJ2-4	few	.	TGTGCCAGCAGGAGGGACTTCAAAAACATTCAGTACTTC	CASRRDFKNIQYF
TRBV5-8	TRBJ1-4	.	.	TGTGCCACCCCGTCGGGAACTAATGAAAAACTGTTTTTT	CATPSGTNEKLFF
TRBV30	TRBJ2-7	.	.	TGTGCCTGGAGTTTTGGGCCCGCGGACTACGAGCAGTACTTC	CAWSFGPADYEQYF
TRBV18	TRBJ2-3	.	.	TGTGCCAGCTCACCCCAGGGCTTGAGAAGAACAGATACGCAGTATTTT	CASSPQGLRRTDTQYF
TRBV2	TRBJ2-1	.	.	TGTGCCAGCAGTGAAGCTACTGGCTACAATGAGCAGTTCTTC	CASSEATGYNEQFF
TRBV5-1	TRBJ2-3	few	.	TGCGCCAGCAGCTTGGATGAAGGAGAGGGTGATACGCAGTATTTT	CASSLDEGEGDTQYF
TRBV19	TRBJ2-3	.	.	TGTGCCAGTAGTGTAGGTCCCACAGATACGCAGTATTTT	CASSVGPTDTQYF
TRBV30	TRBJ2-3	.	.	TGTGCCTGGAGTGTGCTGACAGGGACTAGCACAGATACGCAGTATTTT	CAWSVLTGTSTDTQYF
TRBV30	TRBJ2-2	.	TRBD2	TGTGCCTGGAGTGTGACTAGCGGGAGCACCGGGGAGCTGTTTTTT	CAWSVTSGSTGELFF
TRBV27	TRBJ1-1	few	.	TGTGCCAGCAGCTCTTTGGGGGGTGAAGCTTTCTTT	CASSSLGGEAFF
TRBV7-9	TRBJ2-2	.	TRBD1	TGTGCCAGCAGCTTCCGAGACAGGGCGAACACCGGGGAGCTGTTTTTT	CASSFRDRANTGELFF
TRBV15	TRBJ2-3	.	TRBD2	TGTGCCACCAGCAGGGGGAGATTAGCGGGAGATACGCAGTATTTT	CATSRGRLAGDTQYF
TRBV5-6	TRBJ2-5	.	.	TGTGCCAGCAGCTTTCGGGAGACCCAGTACTTC	CASSFRETQYF
TRBV29-1	TRBJ2-2	.	.	TGCAGCGTTCGGGGGCCGGTTAGCTCCGGGGAGCTGTTTTTT	CSVRGPVSSGELFF
TRBV5-6	TRBJ2-5	.	TRBD1	TGTGCCAGCAGCACAGCTCGGGACAGGGGTTTCCAAGAGACCCAGTACTTC	CASSTARDRGFQETQYF
TRBV9	TRBJ2-1	.	.	TGTGCCAGCAGCTTAGGGACGCCCCTGGGCTACAATGAGCAGTTCTTC	CASSLGTPLGYNEQFF
TRBV6-6	TRBJ2-7	.	.	TGTGCCAGCACTACACTTTACGAGCAGTACTTC	CASTTLYEQYF
TRBV6-1	TRBJ1-1	.	.	TGTGCCAGCTGGGGGGCGGCTGAAGCTTTCTTT	CASWGAAEAFF
TRBV5-1	TRBJ2-7	once	TRBD2	TGCGCCAGCAGGGCGGAACCGGGACTAGCCCCCGAGCAGTACTTC	CASRAEPGLAPEQYF
TRBV6-5	TRBJ1-2	.	.	TGTGCCAGCAGTTCCCAAAACGACTATGGCTACACCTTC	CASSSQNDYGYTF
TRBV2	TRBJ1-2	.	.	TGTGCCAGCAGTGAGGAAAACTATGGCTACACCTTC	CASSEENYGYTF
TRBV5-5	TRBJ2-3	.	TRBD2	TGTGCCAGCAGCTTGGGTGGACTAGCGGGAACAGATACGCAGTATTTT	CASSLGGLAGTDTQYF
TRBV5-6	TRBJ1-1	.	.	TGTGCCAGCAGCTTGTACCAGGTCGGGAACACTGAAGCTTTCTTT	CASSLYQVGNTEAFF
TRBV6-5	TRBJ1-5	few	.	TGTGCCAGCAGTTACGCAGCAGCCCCGCCACAGCCCCAGCATTTT	CASSYAAAPPQPQHF
TRBV2	TRBJ1-5	once	.	TGTGCCAGCAGCGCGGACCCCAGCAATCAGCCCCAGCATTTT	CASSADPSNQPQHF
TRBV21-1	TRBJ1-2	.	.	TGTGCCAGCAGCAAAGGCCCGACTGGGCAGGGGTTTCGATATGGCTACACCTTC	CASSKGPTGQGFRYGYTF
TRBV7-9	TRBJ1-4	.	.	TGTGCCAGCAGCTATATGGGGAGTGAAAAACTGTTTTTT	CASSYMGSEKLFF
TRBV23-1	TRBJ2-5	few	.	TGCGCCAGACCATGCGATGACAGTGGAGAGACCCAGTACTTC	CARPCDDSGETQYF
TRBV2	TRBJ2-3	.	.	TGTGCCAGCCGGGGTCATGAGTGGGATACGCAGTATTTT	CASRGHEWDTQYF
TRBV7-2	TRBJ2-1	medium-sized	TRBD1	TGTGCCAGCAGCTTAGCGCTCGGGGACAGGGTCGACAATGAGCAGTTCTTC	CASSLALGDRVDNEQFF
TRBV5-4	TRBJ2-7	.	.	TGTGCCAGCAGCCTGGATATAGGACCAATATCTAACGAGCAGTACTTC	CASSLDIGPISNEQYF
TRBV7-8	TRBJ1-4	.	.	TGTGCCAGCAGCTTAGAAGGGGGGTGGGATGAAAAACTGTTTTTT	CASSLEGGWDEKLFF
TRBV7-9	TRBJ2-7	.	.	TGTGCCAGCAGCTTCTCGCCAGCTTCCTACGAGCAGTACTTC	CASSFSPASYEQYF
TRBV11-3	TRBJ2-1	.	TRBD2	TGTGCCAGCAGCGTCACTAGCGGGAGTAGCAATGAGCAGTTCTTC	CASSVTSGSSNEQFF